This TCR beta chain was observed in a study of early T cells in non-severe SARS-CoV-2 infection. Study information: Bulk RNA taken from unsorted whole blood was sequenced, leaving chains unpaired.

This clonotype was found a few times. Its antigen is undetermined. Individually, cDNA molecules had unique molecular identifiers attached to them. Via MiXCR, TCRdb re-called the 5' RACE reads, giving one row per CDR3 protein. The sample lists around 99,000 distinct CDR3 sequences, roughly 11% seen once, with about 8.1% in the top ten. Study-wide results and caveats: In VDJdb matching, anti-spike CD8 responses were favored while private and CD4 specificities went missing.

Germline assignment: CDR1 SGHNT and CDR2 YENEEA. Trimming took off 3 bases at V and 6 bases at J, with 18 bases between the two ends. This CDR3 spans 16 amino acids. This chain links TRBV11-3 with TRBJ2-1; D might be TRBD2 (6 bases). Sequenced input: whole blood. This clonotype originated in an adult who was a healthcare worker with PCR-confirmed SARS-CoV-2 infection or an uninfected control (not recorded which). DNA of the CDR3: TGTGCCAGCAGCTTCTCACACGGAGGGGCCAGCAATGAGCAGTTCTTC. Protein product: CASSFSHGGASNEQFF.